The next 26 T cell receptor beta chains were all read from a single sample in a study of cytomegalovirus exposure and HLA in healthy donors. The primer mix had 60 Vbeta and 13 Jbeta primers. Libraries were prepared by immunoSEQ multiplex PCR; TCRdb keeps only in-frame clonotypes and omits some of them. This table has some 180,000 clones, 75% to 85% appearing once. The sequenced sample consisted of PBMCs. These receptors originate from a woman between 25 and 40 years old in good health and CMV-seropositive.

The V and J genes are TRBV10-3 and TRBJ1-5, with D hard to call. V was cut by 8 bases and J by 4 bases, with 15 bases left in between. Germline lookup yields CDR1 ENHRY and CDR2 SYGVKD. The CDR3 consists of 14 residues. The CDR3 loop is CAISREGRNQPQHF. The CDR3 DNA follows: TGTGCCATCTCGAGGGAAGGGAGGAATCAGCCCCAGCATTTT.

This chain joins TRBV7-2 and TRBJ1-5, with D uncertain. The germline V gene has CDR1 SGHTA and CDR2 FQGNSA. The CDR3 runs 12 residues. The V end was cut by 5 bases, the J end by 5 bases, with 7 bases between. The CDR3 DNA is TGTGCCAGCAGCCGCGTGGATCAGCCCCAGCATTTT. Protein product: CASSRVDQPQHF.

The V call is TRBV10-3, the J call TRBJ1-5, with D perhaps TRBD1 (6 bases). Deletions cut 4 bases from V and 4 bases from J, with 20 bases between. This CDR3 region has 17 residues. In germline, CDR1 is ENHRY, CDR2 SYGVKD. CDR3 in DNA: TGTGCCATCAGTGGCTCCGGTAGGTTTGGGACAAATCAGCCCCAGCATTTT. It translates to CAISGSGRFGTNQPQHF.

This rearrangement joins TRBV7-9 to TRBJ2-3; TRBD1 might be the D (6 bases). This CDR3 comprises 19 residues. Germline CDR1 is SEHNR and CDR2 is FQNEAQ (reference sequence). Between the trimmed V and J ends, which lost 2 bases and 2 bases, there was a span of 23 bases. The CDR3 nucleotides are TGTGCCAGCAGCTTATGGGCTCGCCGAGGTGAGGGACACACAGATACGCAGTATTTT. Protein sequence: CASSLWARRGEGHTDTQYF.

The genes are TRBV4-2 and TRBJ2-7; 9 positions agree with TRBD1. V trimming: 0 bases; J trimming: 0 bases; junction bases outside the gene matches: 6. This CDR3 has 17 amino acids. Germline loops: CDR1 LGHNA, CDR2 YNFKEQ. CDR3 region: CASSQDRGQGFSYEQYF. CDR3 DNA: TGTGCCAGCAGCCAAGATAGGGGACAGGGCTTCTCCTACGAGCAGTACTTC.

The chain employs TRBV6-5 and TRBJ1-1, with a weak D call TRBD1 (5 bases). Trimming took 7 bases from V and 4 from J, leaving 19 bases between them. Germline assignment: CDR1 MNHEY and CDR2 SVGAGI. The CDR3 contains 15 residues. CDR3 in DNA: TGTGCCAGCACTCGAGCCGGGGGTGAGGGCACTGAAGCTTTCTTT. Its protein is CASTRAGGEGTEAFF.

This clone was detected a few times. This chain uses TRBV6-1 with TRBJ1-6; D is perhaps TRBD1 (6 bases). Trimming took off 11 bases at V and 9 bases at J, with 17 bases between the two ends. Germline assignment: CDR1 MNHNS and CDR2 SASEGT. This CDR3 has 13 residues. The CDR3 nucleotides are TGTGCCGCGCTGGACAGACGAAGTTCACCCCTCCACTTT. Its translation: CAALDRRSSPLHF.

The rearrangement links TRBV9 to TRBJ1-1; D unresolved. The CDR3 length is 15 residues. Germline values: CDR1 SGDLS, CDR2 YYNGEE. Trimming pared 4 bases from V and 0 bases from J, leaving 13 bases between. In DNA, the CDR3 is TGTGCCAGCAGCCCCCGAACCACACTGAACACTGAAGCTTTCTTT. This codes for CASSPRTTLNTEAFF.

This clone was seen a few times. The genes are TRBV12-5 and TRBJ2-7; a weak D match, TRBD2 (5 bases). The ends were cut back, 0 bases at V and 2 bases at J, with 11 bases in the middle. This CDR3 is 15 amino acids long. Germline assignment: CDR1 LGHNT and CDR2 FRNRAP. The CDR3 region has the DNA TGTGCTAGTGGTTTGGTAACGGCAGCGGCCTACGAGCAGTACTTC. It translates to CASGLVTAAAYEQYF.

This clone was detected a few times. The same CDR3 is also encoded by other DNA sequences in this sample. The gene calls are TRBV28 and TRBJ1-4, with 10 bases aligning to TRBD1. Germline V CDR1 and CDR2: MDHEN, SYDVKM. This CDR3 spans 14 amino acids. Germline trimming cut 6 bases from V and 8 bases from J; bases unmatched to any gene: 6. The CDR3, as DNA: TGTGCCAGCAGCCGGGGACAGGGGAGGGAAAAACTGTTTTTT. Protein product: CASSRGQGREKLFF.

This clone was seen many times. This rearrangement joins TRBV10-2 to TRBJ2-7, with a tentative D call TRBD1 (5 bases). V was cut by 2 bases and J by 3 bases, with 8 bases left in between. Per the germline V gene, CDR1 is WSHSY and CDR2 is SAAADI. This CDR3 is built from 13 residues. The CDR3 region has the DNA TGCGCCAGCAGTGAGCGACAGAACTACGAGCAGTACTTC. This sequence encodes CASSERQNYEQYF.

CDR3 loop: CASSPYGGGGTDTQYF. For the CDR3, the DNA is TGTGCCAGCAGTCCTTACGGCGGGGGAGGCACAGATACGCAGTATTTT. This chain links TRBV28 with TRBJ2-3; 7 bases fit TRBD2. This CDR3 region has 16 residues. Germline loops: CDR1 MDHEN, CDR2 SYDVKM. Losses at the gene ends were 5 bases for V and 1 base for J; bases not matched to a gene: 9.

The genes are TRBV10-1 and TRBJ2-1; the match to TRBD1 covers 10 bases. Germline CDR1 reads WNHNN; CDR2 reads SYGVQD (reference sequence). After removal of 6 bases from V and 7 bases from J, the junction contained 6 bases not matched to a gene. CDR3 length: 14 residues. The CDR3 loop is CASSNRQGANEQFF. The CDR3 DNA reads TGCGCCAGCAGCAACCGACAGGGGGCAAATGAGCAGTTCTTC.

The chain recombines TRBV10-1 with TRBJ2-1, with 7 bases fitting TRBD2. This CDR3 is built from 15 residues. Looked up from germline, CDR1 is WNHNN and CDR2 is SYGVQD (reference sequence). V lost 0 bases, J lost 8 bases, and 7 bases stayed unmatched. Here the CDR3 DNA reads TGCGCCAGCAGTGAGTCTGCGGGGGTATTGCATGAGCAGTTCTTC. Its protein product is CASSESAGVLHEQFF.

The chain has TRBV6-5 and TRBJ1-2, with D possibly TRBD1 on 5 matching bases. Germline CDR1 is MNHEY and CDR2 is SVGAGI. V gave up 3 bases and J gave up 4 bases, with 15 bases separating them. The CDR3 is 15 amino acids. The CDR3 coding sequence is TGTGCCAGCAGTTATTCCCTCGGGGGTGGCTATGGCTACACCTTC. Translation gives CASSYSLGGGYGYTF.

This chain uses TRBV9 with TRBJ2-1; 8 bases fit TRBD1. The CDR3 has 16 residues. Per the germline V gene, CDR1 is SGDLS and CDR2 is YYNGEE. The V gene end was trimmed by 0 bases and the J gene end by 4 bases; junction bases not matched to a gene: 6. CDR3 sequence: CASSVGGTGTYNEQFF. The DNA for the CDR3 is TGTGCCAGCAGCGTAGGGGGGACAGGAACTTACAATGAGCAGTTCTTC.

This rearrangement joins TRBV10-1 to TRBJ2-3; possible D gene TRBD2, 5 bases. Germline CDR1 reads WNHNN; CDR2 reads SYGVQD (reference sequence). CDR3 length equals 15 residues. Trimming stripped 2 bases from V and 2 bases from J, with 11 bases between. The CDR3: CASSERGTLTDTQYF. The CDR3, as DNA: TGCGCCAGCAGTGAGCGGGGTACCCTCACAGATACGCAGTATTTT.

This CDR3 reads CASSFTRGIYNEQFF. CDR3 DNA sequence: TGTGCCAGCAGCTTCACGCGGGGAATCTACAATGAGCAGTTCTTC. This chain connects TRBV5-6 to TRBJ2-1; tentatively, D is TRBD2 (6 bases). The V and J ends lost 2 bases and 3 bases respectively, with 12 bases between them. Germline CDR1 and CDR2: SGHDT and YYEEEE. The CDR3 sequence is 15 residues long.

V is TRBV6-4 and J is TRBJ2-2, with D perhaps TRBD1 (5 bases). The CDR3 spans 12 residues. Germline assignment: CDR1 MRHNA and CDR2 SNTAGT. V was cut by 4 bases and J by 9 bases, with 9 bases left in between. Here the CDR3 reads CASSGGSRELFF. The DNA for the CDR3 is TGTGCCAGCAGTGGGGGCAGCCGGGAGCTGTTTTTT.

This clone was counted a single time. The chain joins TRBV30 to TRBJ2-7, with D hard to call. CDR3 size: 12 residues. V lost 0 bases and J lost 6, with 9 bases in between. Germline V lookup: CDR1 GTSNPN, CDR2 SVGIG (reference sequence). In DNA, the CDR3 is TGTGCCTGGAGTGTTTATGAGGCCGAGCAGTACTTC. This sequence encodes CAWSVYEAEQYF.

V is TRBV9 and J is TRBJ2-1; 11 nucleotides line up with TRBD2. CDR3 length equals 16 residues. Losses at the gene ends were 2 bases for V and 3 bases for J; bases not matched to a gene: 4. The germline V gene has CDR1 SGDLS and CDR2 YYNGEE. The CDR3 is CASSVAGTSGYNEQFF. Here the CDR3 DNA reads TGTGCCAGCAGCGTGGCCGGGACTAGCGGCTACAATGAGCAGTTCTTC.

The chain combines TRBV5-1 with TRBJ1-2; D perhaps matches TRBD1 (6 bases). The germline V gene encodes CDR1 SGHRS and CDR2 YFSETQ. The CDR3 covers 15 residues. V was clipped by 2 bases and J by 2 bases, with 13 bases between them. The CDR3 sequence is CASSFSQGTNYGYTF. CDR3 bases: TGCGCCAGCAGCTTCTCCCAGGGGACGAACTATGGCTACACCTTC.

The chain employs TRBV7-3 and TRBJ1-6, with D possibly matching TRBD1 (5 bases). The CDR3 is 13 amino acids. The V gene lost 0 bases and the J gene lost 11 bases, with 8 bases spanning the gap. Germline-derived CDR1 and CDR2 are SGHTA and FQGTGA. In DNA, the CDR3 is TGTGCCAGCAGCTTAACTTGGGGGGCACCCCTCCACTTT. Translating it yields CASSLTWGAPLHF.

This clone was detected only a few times. The chain joins TRBV11-1 to TRBJ1-1, with D perhaps matching TRBD1 (6 bases). V dropped 5 bases and J dropped 1 base, with 14 bases sitting between them. The germline gives CDR1 SGHAT, CDR2 FQDESV (reference sequence). The CDR3 spans 15 residues. The CDR3 DNA sequence: TGTGCCAGCAGCCCCCCGGGACACTGGAACACTGAAGCTTTCTTT. It codes for CASSPPGHWNTEAFF.

On this clone: Other DNA sequences in the same sample also yield this CDR3. The chain recombines TRBV7-2 with TRBJ1-1, with unresolved D. The germline V gene has CDR1 SGHTA and CDR2 FQGNSA. The CDR3 extends over 12 amino acids. V lost 2 bases and J lost 6, with 7 bases in between. CDR3 DNA sequence: TGTGCCAGCAGCTTAAACCGGGCTGAAGCTTTCTTT. Translation: CASSLNRAEAFF. The variable domain in full, completed from reference TRBV7-2 and TRBJ1-1, reads GAGVSQSPSNKVTEKGKDVELRCDPISGHTALYWYRQSLGQGLEFLIYFQGNSAPDKSGLPSDRFSAERTGGSVSTLTIQRTQQEDSAVYLCASSLNRAEAFFGQGTRLTVV.

This clone turned up a few times. This sequence joins TRBV23-1 and TRBJ1-4; 9 bases match TRBD1. TRBV23-1 is designated an ORF whose function remains uncertain. J was trimmed by 8 bases and V by 9 bases; bases with no gene match: 4. This CDR3 is 12 amino acids long. This CDR3 reads CARQGAREKLFF. CDR3 bases: TGCGCCAGACAGGGGGCGCGGGAAAAACTGTTTTTT.